Shown below are 8 T cell receptor beta chains from a single sample sequenced in a study of blood T cell repertoires in COVID-19. Libraries were prepared by immunoSEQ multiplex PCR; TCRdb keeps only in-frame clonotypes and omits some of them. The sample includes about 230,000 clones, roughly 86% of them seen just once. Sequencing was done on a sample of PBMCs or T cells enriched from blood (not recorded which). The origin of the receptors is a woman in her twenties or thirties with acute COVID-19.

The rearrangement links TRBV9 to TRBJ2-1; maybe TRBD2 (7 bases). The CDR3 consists of 16 residues. Germline V gene lookup returns CDR1 SGDLS and CDR2 YYNGEE. Trimming took off 1 base at V and 7 bases at J, with 18 bases between the two ends. The CDR3 nucleotides read TGTGCCAGCAGCGTACCGGAGGGGGGGGGCACGAATGAGCAGTTCTTC. It is translated as CASSVPEGGGTNEQFF.

The J gene is TRBJ2-5, the V gene TRBV30; weak D call: TRBD2 (6 bases). This CDR3 is 15 amino acids long. CDR1 and CDR2 (germline): GTSNPN, SVGIG (reference sequence). With 6 bases removed from V and 6 bases from J, the gap between germline ends came to 23 bases. The CDR3 spells CACQLRSGDTKTQYF. As DNA, the CDR3 is TGTGCCTGCCAACTTCGGTCGGGGGATACGAAGACCCAGTACTTC.

The chain couples TRBV19 to TRBJ1-3; 8 bases are shared with TRBD1. Germline V gives CDR1 LNHDA, CDR2 SQIVND (reference sequence). J was trimmed by 3 bases and V by 6 bases; bases with no gene match: 4. The CDR3 loop spans 14 amino acids. The CDR3: CASSLTGVGNTIYF. Written as DNA, the CDR3 is TGTGCCAGTAGCCTGACAGGGGTTGGAAACACCATATATTTT. Based on the CDR3 plus reference TRBV19 and TRBJ1-3, the full variable domain is DGGITQSPKYLFRKEGQNVTLSCEQNLNHDAMYWYRQDPGQGLRLIYYSQIVNDFQKGDIAEGYSVSREKKESFPLTVTSAQKNPTAFYLCASSLTGVGNTIYFGEGSWLTVV.

The chain couples TRBV4-3 to TRBJ1-1, with D uncertain. Germline CDR1 reads LGHNA; CDR2 reads YSLEER. V gave up 0 bases and J gave up 4 bases, with 12 bases separating them. CDR3 length: 15 amino acids. The CDR3 bases are TGCGCCAGCAGCCAAGATATGCGGGTGGGCACTGAAGCTTTCTTT. Protein: CASSQDMRVGTEAFF.

This chain links TRBV12-3 or TRBV12-4 with TRBJ2-3; tentative D call: TRBD2 (5 bases). The CDR3 contains 13 residues. Trimming pared 3 bases from V and 4 bases from J, leaving 8 bases between. The CDR3 protein is CASSFGGADTQYF. The CDR3 DNA is TGTGCCAGCAGTTTCGGAGGCGCAGATACGCAGTATTTT.

This chain links TRBV6-5 with TRBJ2-4; the D is unclear. The CDR3 covers 15 residues. Germline CDR1 is MNHEY and CDR2 is SVGAGI. Trimming stripped 4 bases from V and 0 bases from J, with 10 bases between. CDR3 in amino acids: CASSSHSLAKNIQYF. The CDR3, as DNA: TGTGCCAGCAGTTCCCACTCACTAGCCAAAAACATTCAGTACTTC.

This rearrangement joins TRBV7-8 to TRBJ1-2; tentative D call: TRBD1 (6 bases). The CDR3 runs 16 residues. Germline loops: CDR1 SGHVS, CDR2 FQNEAQ. Deletions cut 1 base from V and 0 bases from J, with 12 bases between. CDR3 in DNA: TGTGCCAGCAGCTTAGAGGGGGTCAGGGCTAACTATGGCTACACCTTC. It codes for CASSLEGVRANYGYTF.

The V call is TRBV19, the J call TRBJ1-1; 9 bases align to TRBD1. The trim removed 5 bases at V and 7 bases at J, leaving 11 bases unmatched. CDR1 LNHDA and CDR2 SQIVND come from the germline V gene (reference sequence). CDR3 length equals 15 residues. CDR3 in amino acids: CASSSNPGTGYEAFF. The CDR3 DNA is TGTGCCAGTAGTTCCAACCCCGGGACAGGGTATGAAGCTTTCTTT.